The present T cell receptor beta chain was sequenced within a study of cytomegalovirus exposure and HLA in healthy donors. Study-level points and caveats: TCR beta chain V- and J-gene trimming was linked, in a later analysis, to a missense variant in DCLRE1C. Further analysis was carried out later, and it showed several of the most significant clusters appearing linked to common viral pathogens.

Of note for this clone: The antigen is not known.

A multiplex PCR was run with 60 Vbeta primers and 13 Jbeta primers. Study processing details: In a later analysis, around 12 million of 75 million to 85 million unique beta chains occurred in at least two donors. Clones were sequenced by immunoSEQ multiplex PCR, and TCRdb holds only the in-frame ones, with some missing. D and trimming come from the DNA, and the V and J calls and clone size come from that table. This table has about 160,000 clones, roughly four fifths appearing once. Donors sampled were nominally healthy, though unrecorded immune exposures were likely. The CDR3 covers 14 residues. Per the germline V gene, CDR1 is SEHNR and CDR2 is FQNEAQ (reference sequence). V lost 5 bases to trimming and J lost 7 bases, with 15 bases between them.

The sequenced material came from PBMCs. The sequence came from a man aged 45 to 65 in good health and CMV-seropositive. The genes are TRBV7-9 and TRBJ2-1, with a weak D call TRBD2 (5 bases). CDR3 in DNA: TGTGCCAGCAGCGCCACGGGGTTGGGGAATGAGCAGTTCTTC. Amino acid sequence: CASSATGLGNEQFF.